This TCR beta chain stems from a study of blood T cell repertoires in COVID-19. On the study more broadly: Italy, Spain and the United States were the sources of the convalescent and acute COVID-19 samples. PBMCs, B-cell-depleted T cells, or T cells provided the cDNA or gDNA that made up the material.

The authors' processing: From reference gene primer amplification, estimates of nucleated cell counts were derived. Measured with immunoSEQ multiplex PCR; TCRdb has only the in-frame clones, and not every one. V, J and clone size were drawn from that table, and D and trimming were deduced from the DNA. The sample holds hundreds of thousands of clones, roughly four fifths seen once. V lost 2 bases and J 8 bases, leaving 12 bases between the germline ends. The CDR3 totals 13 residues. Seattle's enrolled individuals joined amid active infection and were then monitored longitudinally. The sequencing sample was made of peripheral blood. The chain carries TRBV12-3 or TRBV12-4 and TRBJ1-2, with TRBD1 as a possible D gene (5 bases). The clonotype originates from an elderly woman with COVID-19, enrolled during active disease. The CDR3 nucleotides read TGTGCCAGCAGTTTATATCGGGGGAACGGCTACACCTTC. This codes for CASSLYRGNGYTF.